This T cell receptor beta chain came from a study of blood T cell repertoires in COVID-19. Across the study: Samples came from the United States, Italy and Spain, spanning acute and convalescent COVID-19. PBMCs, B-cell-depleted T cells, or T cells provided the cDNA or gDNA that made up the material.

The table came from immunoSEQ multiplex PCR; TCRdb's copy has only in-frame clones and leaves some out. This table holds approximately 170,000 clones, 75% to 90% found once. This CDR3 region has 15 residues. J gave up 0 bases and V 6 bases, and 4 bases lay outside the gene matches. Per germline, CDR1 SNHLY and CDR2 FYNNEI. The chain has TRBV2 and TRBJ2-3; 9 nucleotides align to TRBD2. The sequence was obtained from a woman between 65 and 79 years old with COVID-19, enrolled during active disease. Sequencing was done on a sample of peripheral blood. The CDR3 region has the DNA TGTGCCAGCAGCCGACTAGCGGCTAGCACAGATACGCAGTATTTT. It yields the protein CASSRLAASTDTQYF. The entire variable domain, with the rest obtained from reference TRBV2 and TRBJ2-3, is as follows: EPEVTQTPSHQVTQMGQEVILRCVPISNHLYFYWYRQILGQKVEFLVSFYNNEISEKSEIFDDQFSVERPDGSNFTLKIRSTKLEDSAMYFCASSRLAASTDTQYFGPGTRLTVL.